This is a list of T cell receptor beta chains from one sample in a study of immune heterogeneity within non-small cell lung tumors. A single record per CDR3 protein comes from TCRdb applying MiXCR to the multiplex PCR reads. The table includes around 9,200 distinct CDR3 sequences, roughly a third detected once. Sequencing was performed on lung tumor tissue. These receptors all come from a man in his sixties with non-small cell lung cancer. CDR3s include the opening cysteine and the closing phenylalanine or tryptophan. Each record gives: D gene, J gene, V gene, clone size, CDR3 DNA, CDR3 protein. D genes are given only for firm matches. Clone size is stated in some rows and not others, as once, few, many or a class when expanded.

D gene: TRBD2; J gene: TRBJ2-1; V gene: TRBV19; clone size: many; CDR3 DNA: TGTGCCAGTAGTATGACTAGCGGAGATAGATACAATGAGCAGTTCTTC; CDR3 protein: CASSMTSGDRYNEQFF
D gene: .; J gene: TRBJ1-2; V gene: TRBV7-2; clone size: .; CDR3 DNA: TGTGCCAGCAGCCCTAGTCCCGGACTGGGGGATGGCTACACCTTC; CDR3 protein: CASSPSPGLGDGYTF
D gene: TRBD1; J gene: TRBJ1-4; V gene: TRBV19; clone size: medium-sized; CDR3 DNA: TGTGCCAGTAGACCCCGACGGACAGGGGAGGAGGGAGCAACTAATGAAAAACTGTTTTTT; CDR3 protein: CASRPRRTGEEGATNEKLFF
D gene: .; J gene: TRBJ2-5; V gene: TRBV18; clone size: few; CDR3 DNA: TGTGCCAGCTCACCGGGCAGCCAAGAGACCCAGTACTTC; CDR3 protein: CASSPGSQETQYF
D gene: .; J gene: TRBJ1-1; V gene: TRBV20-1; clone size: many; CDR3 DNA: TGCAGTGCTAGAGATCCTGGGTACACTCCCAGTGAAGCTTTCTTT; CDR3 protein: CSARDPGYTPSEAFF
D gene: .; J gene: TRBJ2-7; V gene: TRBV27; clone size: medium-sized; CDR3 DNA: TGTGCCAGCAGTTTATCGAGAGGGGGGGGGTCCGAGCAGTACTTC; CDR3 protein: CASSLSRGGGSEQYF
D gene: TRBD2; J gene: TRBJ2-1; V gene: TRBV27; clone size: .; CDR3 DNA: TGTGCCAGCAGTTACATCGGGACTAGCGCGAACAATGAGCAGTTCTTC; CDR3 protein: CASSYIGTSANNEQFF
D gene: TRBD1; J gene: TRBJ2-2; V gene: TRBV5-1; clone size: medium-sized; CDR3 DNA: TGCGCCAGCAGAATCCAGGGGGCCGGGGAGCTGTTTTTT; CDR3 protein: CASRIQGAGELFF
D gene: .; J gene: TRBJ2-3; V gene: TRBV7-2; clone size: many; CDR3 DNA: TGTGCCAGCAGCTTAAGTCCAGATACGCAGTATTTT; CDR3 protein: CASSLSPDTQYF
D gene: TRBD2; J gene: TRBJ2-2; V gene: TRBV9; clone size: many; CDR3 DNA: TGTGCCAGCAGCGTAGGGGTGGGACTAGCGGGAGTCACGGGGGAGCTGTTTTTT; CDR3 protein: CASSVGVGLAGVTGELFF
D gene: .; J gene: TRBJ2-7; V gene: TRBV20-1; clone size: large; CDR3 DNA: TGCAGTGCCAGGGACGCCTTACCTCCCTACGAGCAGTACTTC; CDR3 protein: CSARDALPPYEQYF
D gene: TRBD1; J gene: TRBJ2-7; V gene: TRBV20-1; clone size: .; CDR3 DNA: TGCAGTGCAGGACAGGGGGCCGCTACCCCGCGATACTTC; CDR3 protein: CSAGQGAATPRYF
D gene: .; J gene: TRBJ1-6; V gene: TRBV14; clone size: many; CDR3 DNA: TGTGCCAGCAGCCAAGGGGCCAGTGACCTCTCTAATTCACCCCTCCACTTT; CDR3 protein: CASSQGASDLSNSPLHF
D gene: .; J gene: TRBJ1-1; V gene: TRBV30; clone size: .; CDR3 DNA: TGTGCCCTCGGCCCTGGACGGACTGAAGCTTTCTTT; CDR3 protein: CALGPGRTEAFF
D gene: TRBD1; J gene: TRBJ2-3; V gene: TRBV7-8; clone size: .; CDR3 DNA: TGTGCCAGCAGCTTAGTTGGACCAGGGGGCATAAATACGCAGTATTTT; CDR3 protein: CASSLVGPGGINTQYF
D gene: .; J gene: TRBJ2-4; V gene: TRBV4-3; clone size: few; CDR3 DNA: TGCGCCAGCAGCCAAGGACTAGCCAAAAACATTCAGTACTTC; CDR3 protein: CASSQGLAKNIQYF
D gene: TRBD1; J gene: TRBJ2-7; V gene: TRBV6-1; clone size: medium-sized; CDR3 DNA: TGTGCCAGCAGCGGGGACAGCCACTACGAGCAGTACTTC; CDR3 protein: CASSGDSHYEQYF